The sequence of this T cell receptor (beta chain) was determined in a study of beta chain features in type 1 diabetes. The wider study: No age, gender or cell yield differences were seen between patients and healthy donors. Study-wide findings and caveats: For type 1 diabetes patients, VDJ junctions showed fewer insertions and more deletions. Since sequencing was performed on cDNA, cells with high TCR expression could be over-represented. Naive, central memory and Treg TCRB repertoires seemed to resemble each other more closely in patients than they did in healthy donors. TCRB CDR3s were moderately but significantly shorter in Type 1 diabetes patients in all four CD4+ subsets.

This clone was detected only a few times. The target antigen is unknown. TCRB transcripts that were expressed got sequenced, as all of the isolated RNA had been reverse transcribed. The table came from immunoSEQ multiplex PCR; TCRdb's copy has only in-frame clones and leaves some out. The repertoire holds approximately 160,000 clones, approximately 62% seen once, with 0.08% to 0.1% in the top ten. Sequencing was carried out using naive CD4+ T cells from blood. This receptor was identified in a man aged 25 to 40 with type 1 diabetes.

CDR3 coding DNA: TGTGCCAGCAGTGAGGGGCGGGCGGTTGAGCAGTACTTC. Translation: CASSEGRAVEQYF. The chain employs TRBV25-1 and TRBJ2-7; D is perhaps TRBD1 or TRBD2 (5 bases each). The CDR3 is 13 residues long. Trimming cost V 3 bases and J 7 bases, with 13 bases left between them. From germline, CDR1 is MGHDK and CDR2 SYGVNS.